One sample yielded the 19 T cell receptor beta chains listed below, sequenced in a study of T cell responses to AZD1222 COVID-19 vaccine. TCRdb's copy holds only in-frame clones and misses some; the assay was immunoSEQ multiplex PCR. The sample shows about 180,000 clones, about 86% of them seen only once. The sample here was peripheral blood, taken on day 0 of AZD1222 vaccination. These receptors came from an adult in good health.

This chain links TRBV5-1 with TRBJ2-7, with 9 bases that match TRBD1. This CDR3 is built from 14 residues. The trim removed 4 bases at V and 5 bases at J, leaving 7 bases unmatched. The germline V gene has CDR1 SGHRS and CDR2 YFSETQ. The CDR3: CASSINRGRDEQYF. As DNA, the CDR3 is TGCGCCAGCAGCATAAACAGGGGGCGCGACGAGCAGTACTTC.

The chain is built from TRBV11-2 and TRBJ2-5; 10 bases are a match to TRBD1. CDR1 and CDR2 from the germline V gene are SGHAT and FQNNGV. V shed 2 bases, J shed 5 bases, and the junction held 5 bases outside the gene matches. This CDR3 has 15 residues. CDR3 bases: TGTGCCAGCAGCTTATCGACAGGGGGCGGGGAGACCCAGTACTTC. Protein sequence: CASSLSTGGGETQYF.

The genes are TRBV19 and TRBJ2-1; 14 bases map to TRBD2. Germline V CDR1 and CDR2: LNHDA, SQIVND (reference sequence). The CDR3 has 14 residues. J was trimmed by 10 bases and V by 9 bases; bases with no gene match: 8. In nucleotides, the CDR3 is TGTGCCAGAAAGACTAGCGGGGGGGCTTGGGAGCAGTTCTTC. Protein sequence: CARKTSGGAWEQFF.

Worth noting for this clone: In the same sample, other DNA sequences code for this CDR3. The genes are TRBV7-6 and TRBJ2-7; D ambiguous. The germline V gene encodes CDR1 SGHVS and CDR2 FNYEAQ. The CDR3 has 14 residues. V was pared by 1 base and J by 2 bases, with 9 bases between. The CDR3: CASSLDSGPYEQYF. The CDR3 bases are TGTGCCAGCAGCTTAGATTCCGGTCCCTACGAGCAGTACTTC.

The V call is TRBV9, the J call TRBJ2-1; 7 nucleotides align to TRBD1. Germline-derived CDR1 and CDR2 are SGDLS and YYNGEE. J lost 4 bases, V lost 3 bases, and 10 bases had no gene match. The CDR3 is 16 residues long. The CDR3 is CASSGGFGTEYNEQFF. In DNA, the CDR3 is TGTGCCAGCAGCGGAGGTTTTGGGACAGAATACAATGAGCAGTTCTTC.

CDR3 coding DNA: TGTGCCAGCAAGACGACAGGGGGGGATACGCAGTATTTT. It codes for CASKTTGGDTQYF. The chain employs TRBV24-1 and TRBJ2-3, with 9 nucleotides matching TRBD1. Germline CDR1 is KGHDR and CDR2 is SFDVKD. CDR3 size: 13 residues. J was trimmed by 6 bases and V by 11 bases; bases with no gene match: 8.

CDR3 amino acids: CATRTVSGANVLTF. The CDR3 DNA follows: TGTGCCACCCGGACAGTCTCTGGGGCCAACGTCCTGACTTTC. This rearrangement joins TRBV28 to TRBJ2-6; tentatively, D is TRBD1 (6 bases). CDR3 length: 14 residues. The germline V gene has CDR1 MDHEN and CDR2 SYDVKM. V was pared by 10 bases and J by 0 bases, with 10 bases between.

A single count supports this clone. The chain uses TRBV6-6 and TRBJ2-7, with D unresolved. The CDR3 has 11 residues. Germline V gene lookup returns CDR1 MNHNY and CDR2 SVGAGI (reference sequence). Trimming took off 3 bases at V and 5 bases at J, with 5 bases between the two ends. The chain's CDR3 is CASSYGDEQYF. In DNA form, the CDR3 reads TGTGCCAGCAGTTATGGGGACGAGCAGTACTTC.

The table lists this clone with a count of one. The chain is built from TRBV24-1 and TRBJ2-1; 10 bases map to TRBD2. This CDR3 is built from 17 residues. The germline CDR1 and CDR2 sequences are KGHDR and SFDVKD. Trimming at V came to 4 bases and at J to 7 bases, leaving 12 bases not matched to a gene. As DNA, the CDR3 is TGTGCCACCAGTGAGACGCTAGCGGGAGCATCTAAGAATGAGCAGTTCTTC. Translated, it gives CATSETLAGASKNEQFF.

The chain combines TRBV9 with TRBJ1-1; D gene uncertain. The CDR3 spans 14 residues. The ends were cut back, 0 bases at V and 1 base at J, with 7 bases in the middle. CDR1 and CDR2 (germline): SGDLS, YYNGEE. Here the CDR3 reads CASSVEGRNTEAFF. CDR3 coding DNA: TGTGCCAGCAGCGTAGAAGGCAGGAACACTGAAGCTTTCTTT.

This clone was seen a handful of times. The chain has TRBV7-2 and TRBJ2-7; D possibly corresponds to TRBD1 (7 bases). Trimming left V 5 bases short and J 4 bases short, with 15 bases between. CDR1 and CDR2 from the germline V gene are SGHTA and FQGNSA. This CDR3 has 14 amino acids. CDR3 bases: TGTGCCAGCAGCCAACGCCAGGGGGGATACGAGCAGTACTTC. Its protein is CASSQRQGGYEQYF.

This chain uses TRBV6-5 with TRBJ1-4, with a tentative D call TRBD1 (6 bases). The CDR3 loop spans 14 amino acids. Germline CDR1 is MNHEY and CDR2 is SVGAGI. V lost 4 bases and J 6 bases, leaving 12 bases between the germline ends. The CDR3: CASSFSGTHEKLFF. For the CDR3, the DNA is TGTGCCAGCAGTTTTTCCGGGACACATGAAAAACTGTTTTTT.

This chain joins TRBV27 and TRBJ1-5; 10 bases align to TRBD1. Germline V gene data show CDR1 as MNHEY and CDR2 as SMNVEV (reference sequence). Trimming removed 6 bases from V and 0 bases from J; junction bases left unmatched: 2. This CDR3 contains 15 residues. CDR3 sequence reads: CASRRTGGSNQPQHF. CDR3 DNA sequence: TGTGCCAGCAGGAGGACAGGGGGTAGCAATCAGCCCCAGCATTTT.

The chain joins TRBV27 to TRBJ2-7; TRBD1 is a possible D gene (5 bases). Germline V gene data show CDR1 as MNHEY and CDR2 as SMNVEV (reference sequence). V lost 6 bases and J 1 base, leaving 10 bases between the germline ends. This CDR3 comprises 13 residues. CDR3 DNA sequence: TGTGCCAGCAGCCTCAGGGATTCCTACGAGCAGTACTTC. It yields the protein CASSLRDSYEQYF.

This rearrangement joins TRBV5-1 to TRBJ2-7; no definite D call. Trimming shortened V by 4 bases and J by 9 bases, and 23 bases separated the two germline ends. Germline loops: CDR1 SGHRS, CDR2 YFSETQ. CDR3 size: 15 residues. The CDR3 region has the DNA TGCGCCAGCAGCCCCCAAAGCGACTGGTCTTCGGGGCAGTACTTC. Its translation: CASSPQSDWSSGQYF.

This clone was observed a single time. The V and J genes are TRBV30 and TRBJ1-3; unclear D gene. Germline assignment: CDR1 GTSNPN and CDR2 SVGIG (reference sequence). V dropped 3 bases and J dropped 0 bases, with 12 bases sitting between them. This CDR3 is 15 amino acids long. The CDR3 region is CAWSLRQTSGNTIYF. CDR3 DNA: TGTGCCTGGAGCCTCAGACAAACCTCTGGAAACACCATATATTTT.

The CDR3 nucleotides read TGTGCCAGTAGCTATACAGGGGACGAGCAGTACTTC. Protein: CASSYTGDEQYF. The V gene is TRBV19, the J gene TRBJ2-7, with 7 bases that match TRBD1. The CDR3 is 12 residues long. V trimming: 6 bases; J trimming: 5 bases; junction bases outside the gene matches: 4. CDR1 and CDR2 from the germline V gene are LNHDA and SQIVND (reference sequence).

The table lists this clone with a few counts. This chain uses TRBV24-1 with TRBJ2-7, with TRBD1 matching over 8 bases. Trimming took 9 bases from V and 2 from J; bases not matched to a gene: 11. Germline assignment: CDR1 KGHDR and CDR2 SFDVKD. The length of the CDR3 is 15 residues. CDR3 DNA sequence: TGTGCCACCGGGAGCGCGGAGACAGGGGCCTACGAGCAGTACTTC. Encoded protein: CATGSAETGAYEQYF.

Here the CDR3 DNA reads TGTGCCAGCAGCTTAGGGACTAGCGGGGCCTACAATGAGCAGTTCTTC. Translation gives CASSLGTSGAYNEQFF. V is TRBV7-2 and J is TRBJ2-1; 12 bases are shared with TRBD2. Germline CDR1 and CDR2: SGHTA and FQGNSA. The length of the CDR3 is 16 residues. V shed 1 base, J shed 2 bases, and the junction held 0 bases outside the gene matches.